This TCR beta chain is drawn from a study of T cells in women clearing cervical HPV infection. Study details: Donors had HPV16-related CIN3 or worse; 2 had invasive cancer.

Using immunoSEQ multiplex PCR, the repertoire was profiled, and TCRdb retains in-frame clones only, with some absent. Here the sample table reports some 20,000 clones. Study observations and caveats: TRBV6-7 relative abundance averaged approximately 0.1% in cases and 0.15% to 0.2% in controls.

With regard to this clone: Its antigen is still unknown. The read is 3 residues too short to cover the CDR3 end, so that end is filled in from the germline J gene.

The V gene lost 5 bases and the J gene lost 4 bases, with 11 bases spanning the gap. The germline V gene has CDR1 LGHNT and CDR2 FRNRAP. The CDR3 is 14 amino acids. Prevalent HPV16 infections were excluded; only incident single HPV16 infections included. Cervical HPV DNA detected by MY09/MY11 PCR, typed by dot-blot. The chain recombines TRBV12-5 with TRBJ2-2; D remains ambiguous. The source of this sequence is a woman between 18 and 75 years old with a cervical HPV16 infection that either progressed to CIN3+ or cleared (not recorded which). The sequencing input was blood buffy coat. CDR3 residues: CASGTTVVTGELFF. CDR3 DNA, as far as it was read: TGTGCTAGTGGTACCACAGTGGTCACCGGGGAG.